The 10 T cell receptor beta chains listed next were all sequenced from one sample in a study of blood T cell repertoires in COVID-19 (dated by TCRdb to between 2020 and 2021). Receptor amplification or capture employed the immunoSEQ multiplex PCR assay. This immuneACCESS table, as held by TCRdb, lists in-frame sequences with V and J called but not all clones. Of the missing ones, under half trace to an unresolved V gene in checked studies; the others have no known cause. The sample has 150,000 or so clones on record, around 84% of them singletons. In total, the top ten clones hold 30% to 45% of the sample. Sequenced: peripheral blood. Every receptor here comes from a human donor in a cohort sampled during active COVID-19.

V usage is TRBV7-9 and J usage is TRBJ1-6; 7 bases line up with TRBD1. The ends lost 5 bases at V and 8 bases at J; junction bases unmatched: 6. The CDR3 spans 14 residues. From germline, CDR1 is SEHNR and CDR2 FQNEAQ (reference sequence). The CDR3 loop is CASSKDRADSPLHF. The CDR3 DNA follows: TGTGCCAGCAGCAAAGACAGGGCCGATTCACCCCTCCACTTT.

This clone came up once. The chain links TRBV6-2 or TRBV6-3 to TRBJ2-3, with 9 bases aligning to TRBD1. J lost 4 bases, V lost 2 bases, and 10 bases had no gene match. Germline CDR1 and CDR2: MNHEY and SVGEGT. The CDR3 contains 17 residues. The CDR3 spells CASSYPHRGRSSDTQYF. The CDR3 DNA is TGTGCCAGCAGTTACCCTCACAGGGGGCGCAGCTCAGATACGCAGTATTTT.

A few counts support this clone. The DNA for the CDR3 is TGTGCCAGCAGTGAAGGAGGAGGGCGAAATTCACCCCTCCACTTT. Its protein is CASSEGGGRNSPLHF. This chain joins TRBV25-1 and TRBJ1-6; D is unresolved. The CDR3 loop spans 15 amino acids. Trimming stripped 2 bases from V and 7 bases from J, with 12 bases between. CDR1 and CDR2 from the germline V gene are MGHDK and SYGVNS.

This CDR3 reads CASGDREPQHF. Written as DNA, the CDR3 is TGTGCCAGCGGGGACAGGGAACCCCAGCATTTT. The chain employs TRBV6-5 and TRBJ1-5, with 9 bases that match TRBD1. Germline V gives CDR1 MNHEY, CDR2 SVGAGI. V was clipped by 8 bases and J by 10 bases; unmatched bases: 3. This CDR3 is built from 11 residues.

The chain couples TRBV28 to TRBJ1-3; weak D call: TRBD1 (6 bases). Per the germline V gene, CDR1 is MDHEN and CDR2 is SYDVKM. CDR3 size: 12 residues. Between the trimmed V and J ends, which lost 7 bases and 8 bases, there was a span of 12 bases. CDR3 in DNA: TGTGCCAGCACCTCCAGGGGATACACCATATATTTT. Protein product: CASTSRGYTIYF. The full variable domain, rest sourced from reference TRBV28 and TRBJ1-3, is DVKVTQSSRYLVKRTGEKVFLECVQDMDHENMFWYRQDPGLGLRLIYFSYDVKMKEKGDIPEGYSVSREKKERFSLILESASTNQTSMYLCASTSRGYTIYFGEGSWLTVV.

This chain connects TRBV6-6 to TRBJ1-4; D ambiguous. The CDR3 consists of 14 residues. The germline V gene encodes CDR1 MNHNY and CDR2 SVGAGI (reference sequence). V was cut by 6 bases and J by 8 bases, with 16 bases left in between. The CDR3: CASRPWGGIEKLFF. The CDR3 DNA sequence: TGTGCCAGCAGGCCCTGGGGAGGAATCGAAAAACTGTTTTTT.

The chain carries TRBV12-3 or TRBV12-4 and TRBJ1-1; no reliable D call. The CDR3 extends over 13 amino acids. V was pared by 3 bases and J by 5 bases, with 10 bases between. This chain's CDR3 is CASSLVSETEAFF. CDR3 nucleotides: TGTGCCAGCAGTTTGGTCTCTGAGACTGAAGCTTTCTTT.

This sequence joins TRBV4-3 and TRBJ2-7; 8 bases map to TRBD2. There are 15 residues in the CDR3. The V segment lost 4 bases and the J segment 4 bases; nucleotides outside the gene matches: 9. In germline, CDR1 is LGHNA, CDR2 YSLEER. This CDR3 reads CASSLDGGAPYEQYF. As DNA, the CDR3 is TGCGCCAGCAGCCTGGACGGGGGGGCCCCATACGAGCAGTACTTC.

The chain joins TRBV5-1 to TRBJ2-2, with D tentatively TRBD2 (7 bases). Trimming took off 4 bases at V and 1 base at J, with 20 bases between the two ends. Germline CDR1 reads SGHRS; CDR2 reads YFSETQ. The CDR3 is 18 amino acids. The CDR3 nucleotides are TGCGCCAGCAGCCCGGAGGGGGGGCGCCGGCGGAACACCGGGGAGCTGTTTTTT. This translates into CASSPEGGRRRNTGELFF.

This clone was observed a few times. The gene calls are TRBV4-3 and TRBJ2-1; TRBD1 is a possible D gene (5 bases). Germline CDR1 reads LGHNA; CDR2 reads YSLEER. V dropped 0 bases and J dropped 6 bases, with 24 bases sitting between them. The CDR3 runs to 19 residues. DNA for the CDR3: TGCGCCAGCAGCCAAGACCCCACCACCGGACACCTGGGCCGCAATGAGCAGTTCTTC. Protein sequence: CASSQDPTTGHLGRNEQFF.